This T cell receptor (beta chain) was documented in a study of shared clonotypes between healthy human individuals. Sequenced by immunoSEQ multiplex PCR; TCRdb stores in-frame clones only, minus some. The table shows 650,000 to 800,000 clones, with around 92% occurring only once. CDR3 size: 15 residues. V shed 5 bases and J shed 0 bases, with 13 bases lying between them. The germline V gene encodes CDR1 SGDLS and CDR2 YYNGEE. Naive CD8 cells comprised CD45RO-negative, CCR7-positively selected cells, excluding terminally differentiated effector memory CD45RA+ cells. Study conclusions and caveats: Represented diversity, genetic and exposure-history alike, was limited by few donors. Generation probability values for non-shared clonotypes were lower than those for clonotypes shared by all four donors.

As concerns this clone: Its antigen remains unidentified.

This chain links TRBV9 with TRBJ2-3, with D possibly matching TRBD2 (6 bases). Sequencing was carried out using naive CD8+ T cells sorted from blood. The clonotype comes from a man aged 25-45 years in good health. Here the CDR3 DNA reads TGTGCCAGCAGTGAGTGGGGGGATAGCACAGATACGCAGTATTTT. Translation gives CASSEWGDSTDTQYF.